This TCR beta chain was recorded in a study of T cell responses to AZD1222 COVID-19 vaccine. Germline CDR1 MNHEY, CDR2 SVGAGI. Trimming stripped 6 bases from V and 4 bases from J, with 19 bases between. The CDR3 spans 15 residues. The assay was immunoSEQ multiplex PCR, and TCRdb's table has in-frame clones only and misses some. Here the sample spans about 94,000 clones, about 85% being singletons. The receptor was isolated from an adult who received the AZD1222 COVID-19 vaccine. The gene calls are TRBV6-5 and TRBJ2-7; D possibly corresponds to TRBD1 (6 bases). The specimen was peripheral blood, collected 28 days after the second AZD1222 dose. CDR3 residues: CASSRSWDTRYEQYF. The CDR3 DNA follows: TGTGCCAGCAGCCGATCCTGGGACACAAGATACGAGCAGTACTTC.